This TCR beta chain was found in a study of human T cells and chemical hapten exposure. In the study overall: DPC 0.01% went on the upper back by patch test, with reading at 6 days. Alopecia areata, totalis or universalis was found in mostly female patients.

As to time point: patch test 1, 2 weeks after DPC sensitization. The treatment is: therapeutic diphenylcyclopropenone sensitization with weekly scalp DPC. Every patch test was put on after a blood sample was taken. Blood, whole and unfractionated, served as the source for total RNA extraction. One entry per CDR3 protein results from TCRdb running MiXCR on the RACE reads. This repertoire shows around 300,000 distinct CDR3 sequences, around 7% found once; its top ten account for 8.4%. From germline, CDR1 is SGHRS and CDR2 YFSETQ. V was cut by 4 bases and J by 4 bases, with 14 bases left in between. The CDR3 loop spans 14 amino acids. This clonotype came up a few times.

The material was whole blood, obtained in connection with sensitization to the hapten diphenylcyclopropenone (DPC). The receptor's source is a woman aged 18-29 years with alopecia areata. Some clones in this sample may be carry-over from other donors' samples. The rearrangement uses TRBV5-1 and TRBJ1-2; no reliable D call. Here the CDR3 DNA reads TGCGCCAGCAGCCAGGAGCAGCTTCCCTATGGCTACACCTTC. Its protein product is CASSQEQLPYGYTF.